The clone carrying this T cell receptor beta chain was observed a few times. Its specificity is not known. These data are taken from a study of CD8+CD57+ T cells in acquired aplastic anemia. Study background: Sorted CD4+ and CD8+ cells gave a mean 3.2 ug DNA, range roughly 0.18 to 30 ug.

Patients chosen for sequencing had shown CD8+CD57+ cell expansion by flow cytometry. Whole-study results and caveats: Researchers reported that CD8+ Simpson's diversity was not significantly different in patients versus controls.

The ends were cut back, 8 bases at V and 2 bases at J, with 12 bases in the middle. The CDR3 contains 14 residues. The germline CDR1 and CDR2 sequences are SNHLY and FYNNEI. TCR beta VDJ and CDR3 were profiled, and genomic DNA was the template. TCRdb called the reads again in MiXCR, with one record for every CDR3 protein. This sample yields about 180,000 distinct CDR3 sequences, of which roughly 50% are seen a single time; about 1.8% belongs to the top ten. The sequencing input was sorted CD4+, CD8+, or CD8+CD57+ T cells (not recorded which) from PBMCs. This chain uses TRBV2 with TRBJ2-2; D perhaps matches TRBD1 (6 bases). The origin of this receptor is a human donor with aplastic anemia. The chain's CDR3 is CASPGHVNTGELFF. CDR3 DNA sequence: TGTGCCAGCCCGGGACATGTCAACACCGGGGAGCTGTTTTTT. The full variable domain, with the rest looked up from reference TRBV2 and TRBJ2-2, is EPEVTQTPSHQVTQMGQEVILRCVPISNHLYFYWYRQILGQKVEFLVSFYNNEISEKSEIFDDQFSVERPDGSNFTLKIRSTKLEDSAMYFCASPGHVNTGELFFGEGSRLTVL.